This TCR beta chain was sequenced in a study of T cells in women clearing cervical HPV infection. Study overall: Controls were women whose single incident HPV16 infection cleared within 12 months without precancer or cancer.

Here immunoSEQ multiplex PCR was the method, and the copy in TCRdb shows in-frame clones only, minus some. In total, the table holds about 37,000 clones. The V end lost 2 bases, the J end lost 4 bases, and 16 bases lay between the germline ends. The CDR3 spans 16 residues. Germline CDR1 LNHDA, CDR2 SQIVND (reference sequence). On this clone itself: The read is 3 residues too short to cover the CDR3 end, so that end is filled in from the germline J gene.

This sequence joins TRBV19 and TRBJ2-3, with TRBD2 as a possible D gene (7 bases). The sample was blood buffy coat. This TCR was sampled from a woman aged 18-69 years with a cervical HPV16 infection that either progressed to CIN3+ or cleared (not recorded which). CDR3 loop: CASSIRGGGSADTQYF. The covered CDR3 bases are TGTGCCAGTAGTATAAGGGGGGGCGGGAGTGCAGATACG.